Sequencing of this T cell receptor beta chain was carried out in a study of blood T cell repertoires in COVID-19. This clone was seen once. Original data processing: Amplification from reference gene primers served as the basis for estimated nucleated cell counts. Sequencing used immunoSEQ multiplex PCR; TCRdb keeps in-frame clones, though not all of them. V and J calls and clone size come straight from that table; D and trimming were deduced from the DNA. The profile shows roughly 100,000 clones, 89% of them singletons. Germline values: CDR1 MGHRA, CDR2 YSYEKL. The V and J ends lost 2 bases and 2 bases respectively, with 10 bases between them. CDR3 length equals 15 residues.

The rearrangement joins TRBV4-1 to TRBJ1-3; maybe TRBD1 (6 bases). Sequenced: peripheral blood. This sequence originates from an older woman with acute or convalescent COVID-19. The chain's CDR3 is CASSQQGFAGNTIYF. CDR3 bases: TGCGCCAGCAGCCAACAGGGGTTCGCTGGAAACACCATATATTTT.